This TCR beta chain comes out of a study of Ad26.COV2.S vaccination and SARS-CoV-2 variants. Overall study: The trial was COV1001 and the donor's arm was Ad26.COV2.S. Study outcomes and limitations: The breadth of spike-specific CD8+ and CD4+ T cell responses after vaccination was reportedly substantial. Analyses of TCR breadth and depth may have underestimated total T cell responses.

Treatment given: some 20 received Ad26.COV2.S at low or high dose, single or two shots; 5 received placebo; per-sample allocation not given. Collection of samples fell on day 63 after the first vaccine or placebo injection. Generated by immunoSEQ multiplex PCR, the TCRdb table keeps only in-frame clones and is missing some. The repertoire holds 500,000 or so clones, with approximately 90% as singletons. Concerning this clone: The target antigen is unknown.

Germline V lookup: CDR1 SEHNR, CDR2 FQNEAQ (reference sequence). There are 15 residues in the CDR3. V was shortened by 1 base and J by 1 base, with 10 bases between the two germline ends. This receptor was taken from a person between 18 and 59 years old who received the Ad26.COV2.S COVID-19 vaccine or a placebo. The specimen comprised peripheral blood, sampled in a trial of Ad26.COV2.S vaccine versus placebo. The rearrangement links TRBV7-9 to TRBJ1-1, with D uncertain. CDR3 sequence reads: CASSLGEVGNTEAFF. The CDR3 nucleotides are TGTGCCAGCAGCTTAGGGGAGGTAGGGAACACTGAAGCTTTCTTT.